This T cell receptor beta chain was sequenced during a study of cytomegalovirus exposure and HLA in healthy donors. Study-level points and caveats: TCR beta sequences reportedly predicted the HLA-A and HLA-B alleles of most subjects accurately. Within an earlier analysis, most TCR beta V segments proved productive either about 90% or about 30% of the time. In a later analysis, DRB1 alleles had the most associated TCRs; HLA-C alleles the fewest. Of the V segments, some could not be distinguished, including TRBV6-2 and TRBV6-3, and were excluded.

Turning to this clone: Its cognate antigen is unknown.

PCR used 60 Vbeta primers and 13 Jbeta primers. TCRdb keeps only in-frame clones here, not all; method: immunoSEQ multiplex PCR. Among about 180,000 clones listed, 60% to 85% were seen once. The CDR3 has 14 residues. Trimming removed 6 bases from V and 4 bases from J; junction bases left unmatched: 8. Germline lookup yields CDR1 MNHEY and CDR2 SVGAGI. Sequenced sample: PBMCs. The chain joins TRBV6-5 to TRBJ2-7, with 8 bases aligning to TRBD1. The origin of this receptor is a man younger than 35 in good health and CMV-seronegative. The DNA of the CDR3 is TGTGCCAGCAGCCTGGGGACAGGCGTATACGAGCAGTACTTC. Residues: CASSLGTGVYEQYF.